The T cell receptor beta chain under discussion was sequenced for a study of regulatory T cells in long-lasting Graves disease. As for time point: persistent/refractory GD, antithyroid drugs over 5 years with positive TRAb. Researchers made the TCR library from RNA that was extracted from PBMCs. This clonotype showed up many times. Through Arm-PCR of CDR3 regions and iRepertoire HTBI primers, TCR beta libraries were built. MiXCR, applied by TCRdb to the multiplex PCR reads, yields one record per CDR3 protein. The repertoire has hundreds of thousands of distinct CDR3 sequences, about a fifth of them found once; the top ten carry 6.5% to 10%. The CDR3 runs to 16 residues. Germline V CDR1 and CDR2: SGHRS, YFSETQ. V shed 1 base and J shed 0 bases, with 8 bases lying between them.

The chain combines TRBV5-1 with TRBJ1-6; no firm D call. The material was peripheral blood mononuclear cells (PBMCs), obtained when the disease was refractory, from a patient treated with antithyroid drugs. The sequence was collected from a female donor with Graves disease. This CDR3 is CASSLNGFSYNSPLHF. CDR3 sequence (DNA): TGCGCCAGCAGCTTGAACGGCTTCTCCTATAATTCACCCCTCCACTTT.